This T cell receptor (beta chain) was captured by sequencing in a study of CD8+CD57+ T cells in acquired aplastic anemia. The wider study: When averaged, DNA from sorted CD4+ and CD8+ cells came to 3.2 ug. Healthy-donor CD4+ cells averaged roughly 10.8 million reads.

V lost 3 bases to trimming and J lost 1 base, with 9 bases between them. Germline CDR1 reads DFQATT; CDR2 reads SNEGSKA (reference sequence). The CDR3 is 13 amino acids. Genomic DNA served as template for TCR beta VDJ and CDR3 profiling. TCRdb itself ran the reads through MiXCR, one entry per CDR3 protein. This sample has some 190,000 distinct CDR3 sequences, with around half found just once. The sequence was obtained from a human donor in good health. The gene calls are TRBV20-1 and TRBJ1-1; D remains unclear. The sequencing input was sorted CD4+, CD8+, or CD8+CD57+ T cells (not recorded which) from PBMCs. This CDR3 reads CSARRDGNTEAFF. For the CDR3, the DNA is TGCAGTGCTAGGCGCGATGGGAACACTGAAGCTTTCTTT.